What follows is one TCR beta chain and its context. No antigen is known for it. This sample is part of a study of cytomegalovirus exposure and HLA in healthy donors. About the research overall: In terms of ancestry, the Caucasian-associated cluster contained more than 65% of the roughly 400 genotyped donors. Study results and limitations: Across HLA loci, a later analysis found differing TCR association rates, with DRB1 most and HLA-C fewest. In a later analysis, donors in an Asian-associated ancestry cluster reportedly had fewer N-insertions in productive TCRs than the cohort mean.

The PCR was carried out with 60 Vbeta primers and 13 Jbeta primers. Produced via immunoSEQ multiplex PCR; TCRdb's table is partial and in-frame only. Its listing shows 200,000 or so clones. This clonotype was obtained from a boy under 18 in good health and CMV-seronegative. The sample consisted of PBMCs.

CDR3 sequence (DNA): TGTGCCAGCAGCTCAAGGAGCAGGGAAGAATCCCGTGAGCAGTTCTTC. It encodes CASSSRSREESREQFF. This rearrangement joins TRBV7-9 to TRBJ2-1; possible D gene TRBD1, 5 bases. Germline values: CDR1 SEHNR, CDR2 FQNEAQ (reference sequence). This CDR3 region has 16 residues. V gave up 4 bases and J gave up 9 bases, with 22 bases separating them.